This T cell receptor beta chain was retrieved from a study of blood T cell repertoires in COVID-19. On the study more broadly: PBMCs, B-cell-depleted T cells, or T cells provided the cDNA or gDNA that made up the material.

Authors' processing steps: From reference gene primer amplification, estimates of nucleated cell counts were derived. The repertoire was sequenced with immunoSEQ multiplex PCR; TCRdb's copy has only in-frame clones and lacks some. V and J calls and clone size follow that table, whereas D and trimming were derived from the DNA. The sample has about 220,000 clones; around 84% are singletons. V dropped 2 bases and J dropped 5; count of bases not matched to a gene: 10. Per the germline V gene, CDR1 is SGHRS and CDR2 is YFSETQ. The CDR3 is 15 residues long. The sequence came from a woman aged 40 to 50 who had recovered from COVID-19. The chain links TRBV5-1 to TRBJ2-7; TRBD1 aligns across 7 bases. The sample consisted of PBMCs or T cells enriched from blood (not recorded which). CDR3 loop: CASSLALTGNHEQYF. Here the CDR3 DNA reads TGCGCCAGCAGCTTAGCCCTGACAGGGAACCACGAGCAGTACTTC. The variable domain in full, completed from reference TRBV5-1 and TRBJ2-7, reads KAGVTQTPRYLIKTRGQQVTLSCSPISGHRSVSWYQQTPGQGLQFLFEYFSETQRNKGNFPGRFSGRQFSNSRSEMNVSTLELGDSALYLCASSLALTGNHEQYFGPGTRLTVT.